One T cell receptor (beta chain) is described in this entry. V shed 3 bases and J shed 8 bases, with 16 bases lying between them. The CDR3 is 14 residues long. CDR1 is SEHNR, CDR2 FQNEAQ, per germline (reference sequence). The data belong to a study of shared clonotypes between healthy human individuals. About the research overall: Donor composition was two women and three men, aged 18 to 49. Per-donor plates numbered three CD4 naive, three CD4 memory, two CD8 naive and one CD8 memory.

Generated by immunoSEQ multiplex PCR, the TCRdb table keeps only in-frame clones and is missing some. The table includes approximately 2.5 million clones, just over 90% detected once. The clonotype originates from a young man in good health. The sequenced sample was naive CD4+ T cells sorted from blood. Subset denoted: CD45RA+ positively selected. The chain is built from TRBV7-9 and TRBJ1-1; TRBD1 might be the D (5 bases). This CDR3 is CASSFTGTTSEAFF. In DNA, the CDR3 is TGTGCCAGCAGCTTTACCGGGACGACCAGCGAAGCTTTCTTT.